These 30 T cell receptor beta chains originate from one sample sequenced in a study of cytomegalovirus exposure and HLA in healthy donors. Both 60 Vbeta primers and 13 Jbeta primers went into the PCR. TCRdb keeps only in-frame clones here, not all; method: immunoSEQ multiplex PCR. Of over 150,000 clones in the sample, 82% were seen once. Sample: PBMCs. These receptors were taken from a man in his fifties or sixties in good health and CMV-seropositive.

The rearrangement uses TRBV19 and TRBJ1-1; no reliable D call. With 3 bases removed from V and 1 base from J, the gap between germline ends came to 6 bases. The CDR3 has 13 amino acids. The V gene's germline CDR1 is LNHDA and CDR2 SQIVND (reference sequence). The CDR3 DNA sequence: TGTGCCAGTAGTATTTCCAGGAACACTGAAGCTTTCTTT. It yields the protein CASSISRNTEAFF.

The rearrangement uses TRBV28 and TRBJ1-1; D possibly corresponds to TRBD1 (6 bases). The germline V and J ends were trimmed by 6 bases and 1 base, with 15 bases remaining between them. Germline CDR1 reads MDHEN; CDR2 reads SYDVKM. This CDR3 is 15 amino acids long. The CDR3 loop is CASRTAATGNTEAFF. For the CDR3, the DNA is TGTGCCAGCAGGACGGCGGCGACAGGGAACACTGAAGCTTTCTTT.

The chain couples TRBV4-3 to TRBJ2-1; 10 bases line up with TRBD1. This CDR3 is built from 16 residues. Trimming removed 4 bases from V and 5 bases from J; junction bases left unmatched: 8. CDR1 and CDR2 (germline): LGHNA, YSLEER. The CDR3 coding sequence is TGCGCCAGCAGCCTCGGACGGGACAGGGGTCACAATGAGCAGTTCTTC. Translation gives CASSLGRDRGHNEQFF.

The chain couples TRBV11-2 to TRBJ2-7, with 14 bases identical to TRBD2. V lost 1 base, J lost 1 base, and 3 bases stayed unmatched. Per the germline V gene, CDR1 is SGHAT and CDR2 is FQNNGV. The CDR3 extends over 17 amino acids. DNA for the CDR3: TGTGCCAGCAGCTTAGTGGGGACTAGCGGGGGTTCCTACGAGCAGTACTTC. As protein: CASSLVGTSGGSYEQYF. The whole variable domain, filled in from reference TRBV11-2 and TRBJ2-7, reads EAGVAQSPRYKIIEKRQSVAFWCNPISGHATLYWYQQILGQGPKLLIQFQNNGVVDDSQLPKDRFSAERLKGVDSTLKIQPAKLEDSAVYLCASSLVGTSGGSYEQYFGPGTRLTVT.

This clone occurred once. The rearrangement joins TRBV6-5 to TRBJ2-1; 12 nucleotides line up with TRBD1. CDR1 is MNHEY, CDR2 SVGAGI, per germline. CDR3 length: 14 amino acids. The V gene end was trimmed by 6 bases and the J gene end by 16 bases; junction bases not matched to a gene: 13. This CDR3 reads CASSPSGTGGKNFF. CDR3 DNA sequence: TGTGCCAGCAGCCCATCCGGGACAGGGGGCAAGAATTTCTTC.

The chain carries TRBV6-5 and TRBJ2-5; weak D call: TRBD1 (5 bases). The CDR3 is 14 amino acids. Germline V gene data show CDR1 as MNHEY and CDR2 as SVGAGI. Trimming removed 0 bases at V and 3 bases at J, with 8 bases between. CDR3 sequence (DNA): TGTGCCAGCAGTTACTCGCAGGGTAAAGAGACCCAGTACTTC. It is translated as CASSYSQGKETQYF.

The V and J genes are TRBV7-3 and TRBJ2-2; D is unresolved. The germline V gene encodes CDR1 SGHTA and CDR2 FQGTGA. The CDR3 loop spans 13 amino acids. With 4 bases removed from V and 5 bases from J, the gap between germline ends came to 8 bases. The CDR3 DNA follows: TGTGCCAGCAGCTACGGCGGTACCGGGGAGCTGTTTTTT. Translation gives CASSYGGTGELFF. Filled out from reference TRBV7-3 and TRBJ2-2, the complete variable domain reads GAGVSQTPSNKVTEKGKYVELRCDPISGHTALYWYRQSLGQGPEFLIYFQGTGAADDSGLPNDRFFAVRPEGSVSTLKIQRTERGDSAVYLCASSYGGTGELFFGEGSRLTVL.

V usage is TRBV28 and J usage is TRBJ2-1, with 13 positions matching TRBD2. The junction had 6 bases not matched to a gene; V was cut back by 4 bases and J by 6 bases. Germline V gene sequence: CDR1 MDHEN, CDR2 SYDVKM. The CDR3 consists of 16 residues. CDR3 DNA sequence: TGTGCCAGCAGTTCCGGACTAGCGGGAGTCCTCAATGAGCAGTTCTTC. It translates to CASSSGLAGVLNEQFF.

The chain joins TRBV18 to TRBJ2-7; 9 bases agree with TRBD2. V was clipped by 1 base and J by 0 bases; unmatched bases: 7. The CDR3 has 17 residues. Germline lookup yields CDR1 KGHSH and CDR2 LQKENI. Here the CDR3 reads CASSPQITSGRSYEQYF. Here the CDR3 DNA reads TGTGCCAGCTCACCACAAATTACTAGCGGGCGCTCCTACGAGCAGTACTTC.

This chain connects TRBV9 to TRBJ2-7; 9 bases agree with TRBD2. The V gene end was trimmed by 0 bases and the J gene end by 6 bases; junction bases not matched to a gene: 7. Germline-derived CDR1 and CDR2 are SGDLS and YYNGEE. The CDR3 sequence is 15 residues long. CDR3 in DNA: TGTGCCAGCAGCGTAGATAGCGGGAGTTTTTCCGAGCAGTACTTC. Its protein is CASSVDSGSFSEQYF.

The chain uses TRBV6-4 and TRBJ2-7; D might be TRBD2 (5 bases). The V and J ends lost 4 bases and 0 bases respectively, with 10 bases between them. The CDR3 sequence is 14 residues long. Germline CDR1 reads MRHNA; CDR2 reads SNTAGT. In nucleotides, the CDR3 is TGTGCCAGCAGTGTTGTCGGGGACTCCTACGAGCAGTACTTC. Protein sequence: CASSVVGDSYEQYF.

V gene TRBV6-1 combines with J gene TRBJ2-4; the D gene is possibly TRBD1 (5 bases). The CDR3 is made up of 15 amino acids. V shed 1 base and J shed 2 bases, with 9 bases lying between them. Per the germline V gene, CDR1 is MNHNS and CDR2 is SASEGT. CDR3 region: CASSEDGASKNIQYF. Written as DNA, the CDR3 is TGTGCCAGCAGTGAAGATGGGGCGTCCAAAAACATTCAGTACTTC.

This chain links TRBV6-6 with TRBJ1-4, with no clear D. V was trimmed by 7 bases and J by 0 bases, leaving 9 bases between them. The CDR3 is 14 amino acids. Germline loops: CDR1 MNHNY, CDR2 SVGAGI (reference sequence). Here the CDR3 reads CASTGTATNEKLFF. Here the CDR3 DNA reads TGTGCCAGCACGGGAACTGCAACTAATGAAAAACTGTTTTTT.

The rearrangement links TRBV7-2 to TRBJ2-5; 7 nucleotides agree with TRBD1. V lost 5 bases to trimming and J lost 1 base; unmatched junction nucleotides: 7. The CDR3 extends over 15 amino acids. From germline, CDR1 is SGHTA and CDR2 FQGNSA. The CDR3, as DNA: TGTGCCAGCAGCGGGAGCTGGGACAGCCAAGAGACCCAGTACTTC. Its translation is CASSGSWDSQETQYF.

This chain connects TRBV19 to TRBJ2-1, with 9 nucleotides matching TRBD2. J lost 0 bases, V lost 3 bases, and 3 bases had no gene match. In germline, CDR1 is LNHDA, CDR2 SQIVND (reference sequence). The CDR3 contains 16 residues. The CDR3 region is CASSMAGGGSYNEQFF. The CDR3, as DNA: TGTGCCAGTAGTATGGCGGGGGGGGGCTCCTACAATGAGCAGTTCTTC.

Concerning this clone itself: Other DNA sequences from this sample encode an identical CDR3 as well. The chain has TRBV28 and TRBJ1-2; D is undetermined. This CDR3 has 15 residues. Germline values: CDR1 MDHEN, CDR2 SYDVKM. Trimming pared 4 bases from V and 4 bases from J, leaving 16 bases between. In nucleotides, the CDR3 is TGTGCCAGCAGTTCCCCGGGGAGAGGCGCCTATGGCTACACCTTC. It encodes CASSSPGRGAYGYTF.

The chain couples TRBV29-1 to TRBJ2-5; 9 bases agree with TRBD1. Looked up from germline, CDR1 is SQVTM and CDR2 is ANQGSEA. Trimming at V came to 7 bases and at J to 4 bases, leaving 10 bases not matched to a gene. The CDR3 runs to 14 residues. For the CDR3, the DNA is TGCAGCGGCGGGGGACAGGGCGGGGGAGAGACCCAGTACTTC. This sequence encodes CSGGGQGGGETQYF.

This chain connects TRBV19 to TRBJ2-3, with D unresolved. Germline loops: CDR1 LNHDA, CDR2 SQIVND (reference sequence). This CDR3 comprises 13 residues. V was trimmed by 4 bases and J by 5 bases, leaving 10 bases between them. Written as DNA, the CDR3 is TGTGCCAGTAGTAAGATGCCACAAGATACGCAGTATTTT. Protein sequence: CASSKMPQDTQYF.

V usage is TRBV2 and J usage is TRBJ2-7, with 8 bases aligning to TRBD1. From germline, CDR1 is SNHLY and CDR2 FYNNEI. This CDR3 has 14 residues. Losses at the gene ends were 5 bases for V and 6 bases for J; bases not matched to a gene: 9. This chain's CDR3 is CASSWAGQGTEQYF. In DNA, the CDR3 is TGTGCCAGCAGTTGGGCAGGACAGGGCACCGAGCAGTACTTC.

This clone was recorded a few times. The chain employs TRBV7-2 and TRBJ1-1; D might be TRBD1 (5 bases). The CDR3 runs 15 residues. Germline V gene sequence: CDR1 SGHTA, CDR2 FQGNSA. Trimming shortened V by 2 bases and J by 5 bases, and 15 bases separated the two germline ends. In DNA, the CDR3 is TGTGCCAGCAGCTTACCCCCCCAGGGATGGACTGAAGCTTTCTTT. Protein: CASSLPPQGWTEAFF.

This clone was recorded a few times. J is TRBJ2-7 and V is TRBV23-1, with 8 nucleotides matching TRBD2. TRBV23-1 is noted as an ORF with a role that remains uncertain. The V and J ends lost 9 bases and 7 bases, in that order; junction bases with no gene match: 11. This CDR3 has 13 amino acids. The CDR3 sequence is CARIRREGLEQYF. In nucleotides, the CDR3 is TGCGCCAGAATTCGACGGGAGGGACTAGAGCAGTACTTC.

This rearrangement joins TRBV19 to TRBJ2-7; 10 nucleotides match TRBD2. CDR1 is LNHDA, CDR2 SQIVND, per germline (reference sequence). J gave up 4 bases and V 9 bases, and 12 bases lay outside the gene matches. The CDR3 has 15 residues. CDR3 in DNA: TGTGCCAGCAGGGGGGGGGCTAGCGGGAGTTACGAGCAGTACTTC. Protein: CASRGGASGSYEQYF.

The chain joins TRBV6-1 to TRBJ2-5; 10 positions match TRBD1. Germline V gives CDR1 MNHNS, CDR2 SASEGT. This CDR3 contains 16 residues. Trimming took 4 bases from V and 4 from J; bases not matched to a gene: 9. This CDR3 is CASSGGQGGRGETQYF. The CDR3 DNA reads TGTGCCAGCAGTGGCGGACAGGGGGGGAGGGGAGAGACCCAGTACTTC.

Only a few counts were recorded for this clone. The V call is TRBV15, the J call TRBJ2-2; 7 bases are a match to TRBD1. Germline trimming cut 1 base from V and 4 bases from J; bases unmatched to any gene: 6. In germline, CDR1 is LNHNV, CDR2 YYDKDF (reference sequence). The CDR3 length is 16 residues. CDR3 nucleotides: TGTGCCACCAGCAGAGGGCTTGGACAGGTCACCGGGGAGCTGTTTTTT. Protein sequence: CATSRGLGQVTGELFF.

V usage is TRBV7-3 and J usage is TRBJ2-3; 7 bases line up with TRBD2. Germline lookup yields CDR1 SGHTA and CDR2 FQGTGA. The CDR3 has 16 residues. Trimming at V came to 5 bases and at J to 0 bases, leaving 8 bases not matched to a gene. Written as DNA, the CDR3 is TGTGCCAGCAGCCCGGCCTCGGGACTAAGCACAGATACGCAGTATTTT. This gives the protein CASSPASGLSTDTQYF.

This rearrangement joins TRBV2 to TRBJ1-4, with 9 bases identical to TRBD1. The germline CDR1 and CDR2 sequences are SNHLY and FYNNEI. The CDR3 loop spans 16 amino acids. The V segment lost 7 bases and the J segment 11 bases; nucleotides outside the gene matches: 17. The DNA for the CDR3 is TGTGCCAGCACACCTTCCCCGGGACAGGGAAGTGGGAAACTGTTTTTT. Translation gives CASTPSPGQGSGKLFF.

The rearrangement links TRBV5-6 to TRBJ2-1; 7 nucleotides align to TRBD2. The CDR3 covers 15 residues. Losses at the gene ends were 5 bases for V and 6 bases for J; bases not matched to a gene: 11. The germline V gene has CDR1 SGHDT and CDR2 YYEEEE. CDR3 nucleotides: TGTGCCAGCAGTTCTTGGACTAGTTGGGCCAATGAGCAGTTCTTC. Its translation: CASSSWTSWANEQFF.

The chain is built from TRBV28 and TRBJ1-3; TRBD1 agrees at 8 bases. Germline V gene lookup returns CDR1 MDHEN and CDR2 SYDVKM. The CDR3 runs to 16 residues. Germline trimming cut 3 bases from V and 1 base from J; bases unmatched to any gene: 5. Here the CDR3 DNA reads TGTGCCAGCAGTTTGGACAGGGTGTTTTCTGGAAACACCATATATTTT. It yields the protein CASSLDRVFSGNTIYF. Using reference TRBV28 and TRBJ1-3 for the parts outside the CDR3, the full variable domain is DVKVTQSSRYLVKRTGEKVFLECVQDMDHENMFWYRQDPGLGLRLIYFSYDVKMKEKGDIPEGYSVSREKKERFSLILESASTNQTSMYLCASSLDRVFSGNTIYFGEGSWLTVV.

The chain is built from TRBV6-1 and TRBJ1-5, with 7 bases that match TRBD1. The J segment lost 7 bases and the V segment lost 5 bases, leaving 8 bases of the junction unmatched. Germline V CDR1 and CDR2: MNHNS, SASEGT. This CDR3 comprises 14 residues. For the CDR3, the DNA is TGTGCCAGCAGTCACAATGACAGGGCCCAGCCCCAGCATTTT. Amino acids: CASSHNDRAQPQHF.

V is TRBV2 and J is TRBJ2-6; 7 nucleotides match TRBD1. V was clipped by 6 bases and J by 0 bases; unmatched bases: 8. The CDR3 runs 17 residues. Germline CDR1 and CDR2: SNHLY and FYNNEI. The CDR3 region has the DNA TGTGCCAGCAGGAGGGACAGATACTCCTCTGGGGCCAACGTCCTGACTTTC. Translated: CASRRDRYSSGANVLTF.